These 6 T cell receptor beta chains were sequenced from one sample in a study of CD8+CD57+ T cells in acquired aplastic anemia listed by TCRdb under 2018. Sequencing relied on an Illumina HiSeq 2000. Genomic DNA served as template for TCR beta VDJ combination and CDR3 sequence profiling. The raw public data were reprocessed by TCRdb itself: fastp quality trimming at Q25, MiXCR clonotype calling, in-frame beta chains only. Merged by CDR3 protein, the rows form single entries marked with the most common genes and DNA. The sample has some 130,000 distinct CDR3 sequences on record, 48% of them singletons. The ten largest clones capture about 2.5% of the sample. The sample consisted of sorted CD4+, CD8+, or CD8+CD57+ T cells (not recorded which) from PBMCs. The receptors shown here come from a human donor in good health, serving as a control.

V and J are TRBV7-2 and TRBJ1-2; the match to TRBD1 covers 9 bases. Looked up from germline, CDR1 is SGHTA and CDR2 is FQGNSA. The V gene end was trimmed by 5 bases and the J gene end by 2 bases; junction bases not matched to a gene: 6. The CDR3 covers 15 residues. The CDR3 sequence: CASSAQGAVNYGYTF. DNA of the CDR3: TGTGCCAGCAGCGCACAGGGGGCGGTCAACTATGGCTACACCTTC. The whole variable domain, filled in from reference TRBV7-2 and TRBJ1-2, reads GAGVSQSPSNKVTEKGKDVELRCDPISGHTALYWYRQSLGQGLEFLIYFQGNSAPDKSGLPSDRFSAERTGGSVSTLTIQRTQQEDSAVYLCASSAQGAVNYGYTFGSGTRLTVV.

This clonotype was seen at least ten times. The CDR3: CASSLAQGGNQPQHF. CDR3 DNA: TGTGCCAGCAGCTTGGCTCAGGGAGGCAATCAGCCCCAGCATTTT. V gene TRBV5-6 combines with J gene TRBJ1-5, with a tentative D call TRBD1 (5 bases). CDR3 length: 15 amino acids. Trimming left V 0 bases short and J 2 bases short, with 9 bases between. Germline CDR1 and CDR2: SGHDT and YYEEEE.

This clonotype was seen only a few times. V is TRBV6-1 and J is TRBJ2-3; D tentatively fits TRBD1 or TRBD2 (6 bases each). Germline CDR1 MNHNS, CDR2 SASEGT. This CDR3 is 14 amino acids long. With 7 bases removed from V and 6 bases from J, the gap between germline ends came to 17 bases. The CDR3 DNA is TGTGCCAGCAAGGGGGGAGAGTGGGTGGATACGCAGTATTTT. The encoded protein is CASKGGEWVDTQYF.

In its sample, this clonotype was seen once. The V call is TRBV7-1, the J call TRBJ2-1, with D possibly being TRBD1 (5 bases). TRBV7-1 is filed as an ORF, its function uncertain. V dropped 5 bases and J dropped 6 bases, with 26 bases sitting between them. The CDR3 consists of 18 residues. DNA of the CDR3: TGTGCCAGCAGCACACGGAACCCTGCAGGGCTGACCTCCAATGAGCAGTTCTTC. Translated, it gives CASSTRNPAGLTSNEQFF.

This clonotype was counted ten times or more. The chain is built from TRBV7-2 and TRBJ2-5, with no clear D. This CDR3 contains 12 residues. Germline V gene data show CDR1 as SGHTA and CDR2 as FQGNSA. V was shortened by 4 bases and J by 5 bases, with 8 bases between the two germline ends. CDR3 in amino acids: CASSSHLETQYF. CDR3 DNA sequence: TGTGCCAGCAGCTCCCACTTGGAGACCCAGTACTTC.

This rearrangement joins TRBV7-2 to TRBJ1-1, with D perhaps TRBD1 (6 bases). CDR3 length equals 12 residues. V lost 5 bases, J lost 7 bases, and 11 bases lay in between. Looked up from germline, CDR1 is SGHTA and CDR2 is FQGNSA. The CDR3 spells CASSPQGNEAFF. Here the CDR3 DNA reads TGTGCCAGCAGCCCACAGGGAAATGAAGCTTTCTTT.